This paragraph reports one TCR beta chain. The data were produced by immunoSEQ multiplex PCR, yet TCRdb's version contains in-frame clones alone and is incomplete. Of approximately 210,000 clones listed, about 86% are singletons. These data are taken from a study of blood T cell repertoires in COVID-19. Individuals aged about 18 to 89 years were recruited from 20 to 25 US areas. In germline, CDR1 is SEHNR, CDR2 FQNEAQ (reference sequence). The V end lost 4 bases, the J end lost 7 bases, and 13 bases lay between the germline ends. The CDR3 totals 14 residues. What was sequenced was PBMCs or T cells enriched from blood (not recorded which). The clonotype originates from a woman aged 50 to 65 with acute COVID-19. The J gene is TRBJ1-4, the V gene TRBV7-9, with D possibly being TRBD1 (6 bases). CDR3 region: CASSSQGGGEKLFF. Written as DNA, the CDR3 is TGTGCCAGCAGCTCGCAGGGAGGGGGTGAAAAACTGTTTTTT.